The 22 T cell receptor beta chains below come from one sample, sequenced in a study of T cell responses to AZD1222 COVID-19 vaccine. The table came from immunoSEQ multiplex PCR; TCRdb's copy has only in-frame clones and leaves some out. The sample holds approximately 80,000 clones; roughly 85% are singletons and the top ten take 3.4%. This material consisted of peripheral blood, taken 28 days after the second AZD1222 dose. The receptors originated from an adult who received the AZD1222 COVID-19 vaccine.

This chain joins TRBV25-1 and TRBJ2-7; D may correspond to TRBD1 or TRBD2 (5 bases each). The germline V and J ends were trimmed by 4 bases and 2 bases, with 18 bases remaining between them. This CDR3 has 16 residues. Germline V CDR1 and CDR2: MGHDK, SYGVNS. CDR3: CASSGPTTGRTYEQYF. For the CDR3, the DNA is TGTGCCAGCAGTGGCCCCACCACGGGACGGACCTACGAGCAGTACTTC.

V usage is TRBV11-3 and J usage is TRBJ2-7, with 9 bases fitting TRBD1. The V gene end was trimmed by 5 bases and the J gene end by 6 bases; junction bases not matched to a gene: 14. Germline V lookup: CDR1 SGHNT, CDR2 YENEEA. This CDR3 comprises 16 residues. In nucleotides, the CDR3 is TGTGCCAGCAGCACCCGGACAGGGGAAGGATTGGGCGAGCAGTACTTC. Translated: CASSTRTGEGLGEQYF.

The J gene is TRBJ1-2, the V gene TRBV24-1; 8 nucleotides line up with TRBD1. The V segment lost 4 bases and the J segment 8 bases; nucleotides outside the gene matches: 32. The germline V gene has CDR1 KGHDR and CDR2 SFDVKD. The CDR3 runs to 22 residues. The CDR3 loop reads CATSEPNYPPRADRESFGGYTF. The CDR3 coding sequence is TGTGCCACCAGTGAGCCAAATTACCCCCCCCGAGCGGACAGGGAGTCTTTTGGGGGCTACACCTTC.

The sample holds one count of this clone. The V and J genes are TRBV4-1 and TRBJ1-1; 8 bases match TRBD1. Germline CDR1 is MGHRA and CDR2 is YSYEKL. V shed 8 bases and J 5 bases; nucleotides not matched to a gene: 7. This CDR3 has 13 amino acids. The CDR3 protein is CASGRDRSTEAFF. CDR3 in DNA: TGCGCCAGCGGCCGGGACAGGTCGACTGAAGCTTTCTTT.

The V call is TRBV5-1, the J call TRBJ1-1; possibly TRBD1 for D (5 bases). V was cut by 0 bases and J by 5 bases, with 14 bases left in between. The CDR3 covers 15 residues. Germline CDR1 is SGHRS and CDR2 is YFSETQ. The CDR3 nucleotides read TGCGCCAGCAGCTTGGCGGGGGTGGAGGAGACTGAAGCTTTCTTT. This gives the protein CASSLAGVEETEAFF.

The genes are TRBV10-1 and TRBJ2-3, with a weak D call TRBD1 (5 bases). V shed 7 bases and J shed 0 bases, with 8 bases lying between them. The CDR3 is made up of 13 amino acids. Germline CDR1 and CDR2: WNHNN and SYGVQD (reference sequence). DNA for the CDR3: TGCGCCAGCAACCAGGGAAGCACAGATACGCAGTATTTT. Translating gives CASNQGSTDTQYF.

The V gene is TRBV6-5, the J gene TRBJ2-1; unclear D gene. Deletions cut 2 bases from V and 8 bases from J, with 13 bases between. This CDR3 comprises 14 residues. Germline assignment: CDR1 MNHEY and CDR2 SVGAGI. CDR3 sequence: CASSYSREIYEQFF. The DNA for the CDR3 is TGTGCCAGCAGTTACAGTCGTGAAATTTATGAGCAGTTCTTC.

V is TRBV18 and J is TRBJ1-2; TRBD1 aligns across 8 bases. The V and J ends lost 7 bases and 0 bases, in that order; junction bases with no gene match: 7. Germline CDR1 is KGHSH and CDR2 is LQKENI. This CDR3 has 15 amino acids. CDR3 sequence reads: CASYQGAQANYGYTF. In DNA, the CDR3 is TGTGCCAGCTATCAGGGGGCTCAAGCTAACTATGGCTACACCTTC.

V is TRBV9 and J is TRBJ1-1; TRBD1 might be the D (5 bases). V lost 4 bases, J lost 5 bases, and 18 bases lay in between. The CDR3 extends over 15 amino acids. In germline, CDR1 is SGDLS, CDR2 YYNGEE. CDR3 coding DNA: TGTGCCAGCAGCTCCCCCGGGACCCGCTTAACTGAAGCTTTCTTT. Translated, it gives CASSSPGTRLTEAFF. Full variable domain (outside the CDR3, taken from reference TRBV9 and TRBJ1-1): DSGVTQTPKHLITATGQRVTLRCSPRSGDLSVYWYQQSLDQGLQFLIQYYNGEERAKGNILERFSAQQFPDLHSELNLSSLELGDSALYFCASSSPGTRLTEAFFGQGTRLTVV.

The chain links TRBV18 to TRBJ2-7; possibly TRBD1 for D (5 bases). V was shortened by 4 bases and J by 0 bases, with 10 bases between the two germline ends. The germline V gene has CDR1 KGHSH and CDR2 LQKENI. The CDR3 loop spans 14 amino acids. The CDR3 reads CASSLPTVSYEQYF. Here the CDR3 DNA reads TGTGCCAGCTCACTGCCGACAGTCTCCTACGAGCAGTACTTC.

The rearrangement uses TRBV20-1 and TRBJ2-3; D not resolved. V was trimmed by 3 bases and J by 2 bases, leaving 9 bases between them. The germline V gene has CDR1 DFQATT and CDR2 SNEGSKA (reference sequence). The CDR3 has 13 amino acids. The CDR3: CSASFRATDTQYF. In DNA, the CDR3 is TGCAGTGCTAGTTTTCGTGCCACAGATACGCAGTATTTT.

This chain connects TRBV6-2 or TRBV6-3 to TRBJ2-1, with D perhaps TRBD1 (5 bases). Germline CDR1 reads MNHEY; CDR2 reads SVGEGT. The ends were cut back, 4 bases at V and 6 bases at J, with 22 bases in the middle. The length of the CDR3 is 17 residues. Here the CDR3 reads CASSSPLGSGISNEQFF. The CDR3 DNA reads TGTGCCAGCAGTTCCCCCTTAGGTTCAGGGATATCCAATGAGCAGTTCTTC.

This clone was seen only once. This chain connects TRBV28 to TRBJ1-1; no firm D call. The CDR3 is 12 amino acids. Germline-derived CDR1 and CDR2 are MDHEN and SYDVKM. Deletions cut 3 bases from V and 0 bases from J, with 2 bases between. In nucleotides, the CDR3 is TGTGCCAGCAGTTTTTTGAACACTGAAGCTTTCTTT. Encoded protein: CASSFLNTEAFF.

The rearrangement uses TRBV7-9 and TRBJ1-3; TRBD1 matches at 12 bases. The ends lost 8 bases at V and 4 bases at J; junction bases unmatched: 12. The CDR3 is 17 amino acids. Germline CDR1 is SEHNR and CDR2 is FQNEAQ (reference sequence). The CDR3 spells CASGKTPGQGAGNTIYF. The CDR3 DNA follows: TGTGCCAGCGGCAAAACCCCGGGACAGGGGGCGGGAAACACCATATATTTT.

This chain connects TRBV2 to TRBJ1-2; D gene unclear. The germline V and J ends were trimmed by 3 bases and 8 bases, with 13 bases remaining between them. This CDR3 comprises 13 residues. Germline lookup yields CDR1 SNHLY and CDR2 FYNNEI. CDR3 region: CASSDDISWGYTF. The CDR3 region has the DNA TGTGCCAGCAGTGATGACATCTCCTGGGGCTACACCTTC.

The chain is built from TRBV7-8 and TRBJ1-4, with TRBD1 as a possible D gene (5 bases). The CDR3 extends over 15 amino acids. Trimming shortened V by 8 bases and J by 8 bases, and 21 bases separated the two germline ends. CDR1 and CDR2 (germline): SGHVS, FQNEAQ. Written as DNA, the CDR3 is TGTGCCAGCGGCGTGGGAGGGGCAGAGCAGGAAAAACTGTTTTTT. Protein: CASGVGGAEQEKLFF.

The chain couples TRBV10-1 to TRBJ2-1, with 7 bases fitting TRBD1. V shed 6 bases, J shed 0 bases, and the junction held 8 bases outside the gene matches. Germline CDR1 is WNHNN and CDR2 is SYGVQD (reference sequence). The CDR3 contains 16 residues. CDR3 amino acids: CASSASGTASYNEQFF. The CDR3 nucleotides are TGCGCCAGCAGCGCCTCGGGGACAGCCTCCTACAATGAGCAGTTCTTC.

The genes are TRBV5-1 and TRBJ1-1; D is unresolved. Germline V gene data show CDR1 as SGHRS and CDR2 as YFSETQ. The CDR3 is made up of 12 amino acids. Trimming shortened V by 4 bases and J by 7 bases, and 11 bases separated the two germline ends. In DNA, the CDR3 is TGCGCCAGCAGCCCAAACGTGGGTGAAGCTTTCTTT. Amino acid sequence: CASSPNVGEAFF.

CDR3 in DNA: TGTGCCAGTAGTAGCGGGACTCGAGGGGAGCAGTTCTTC. It codes for CASSSGTRGEQFF. This sequence joins TRBV19 and TRBJ2-1, with D possibly matching TRBD2 (6 bases). Trimming took 4 bases from V and 10 from J, leaving 14 bases between them. The CDR3 extends over 13 amino acids. Germline V CDR1 and CDR2: LNHDA, SQIVND (reference sequence).

The rearrangement joins TRBV9 to TRBJ1-3; D unclear. CDR1 SGDLS and CDR2 YYNGEE come from the germline V gene. Trimming pared 1 base from V and 4 bases from J, leaving 9 bases between. The CDR3 length is 14 residues. Here the CDR3 reads CASSVSGYGNTIYF. CDR3 in DNA: TGTGCCAGCAGCGTATCCGGGTACGGAAACACCATATATTTT.

The chain recombines TRBV9 with TRBJ2-7, with 9 bases lining up with TRBD1. The CDR3 runs to 14 residues. J lost 7 bases, V lost 4 bases, and 9 bases had no gene match. Germline loops: CDR1 SGDLS, CDR2 YYNGEE. The CDR3 DNA follows: TGTGCCAGCAGCCCCCCGGGACAGGGATGGGAGCAGTACTTC. This encodes CASSPPGQGWEQYF.

The chain is built from TRBV5-1 and TRBJ1-2; no reliable D call. Germline loops: CDR1 SGHRS, CDR2 YFSETQ. This CDR3 is 13 amino acids long. V was trimmed by 0 bases and J by 7 bases, leaving 10 bases between them. As DNA, the CDR3 is TGCGCCAGCAGCTTGGATCCTAAGGCTGGCTACACCTTC. Translation: CASSLDPKAGYTF.